Shown below are 9 T cell receptor beta chains from a single sample sequenced in a study of Ad26.COV2.S vaccination and SARS-CoV-2 variants. Treatment given: some 20 received Ad26.COV2.S at low or high dose, single or two shots; about 5 received placebo; per-sample allocation not given. Collection of the samples took place on day 63 after the first injection of vaccine or placebo. Here immunoSEQ multiplex PCR was the method, and the copy in TCRdb shows in-frame clones only, minus some. The sample consists of 400,000 to 500,000 clones, 89% of them appearing once. The source was peripheral blood, collected in a trial of Ad26.COV2.S vaccine versus placebo. These receptors were collected from a person between 18 and 65 years old who received the Ad26.COV2.S COVID-19 vaccine or a placebo.

The CDR3 loop is CASSWGQGTTEAFF. CDR3 sequence (DNA): TGTGCCAGCAGCTGGGGACAGGGTACCACTGAAGCTTTCTTT. The chain uses TRBV13 and TRBJ1-1, with 9 positions matching TRBD1. CDR3 length: 14 amino acids. Losses at the gene ends were 4 bases for V and 4 bases for J; bases not matched to a gene: 4. CDR1 is PRHDT and CDR2 is FYEKMQ in the germline V gene (reference sequence). Variable domain in full (rest from reference TRBV13 and TRBJ1-1): AAGVIQSPRHLIKEKRETATLKCYPIPRHDTVYWYQQGPGQDPQFLISFYEKMQSDKGSIPDRFSAQQFSDYHSELNMSSLELGDSALYFCASSWGQGTTEAFFGQGTRLTVV.

V is TRBV19 and J is TRBJ2-3, with 9 positions matching TRBD2. Germline V gene sequence: CDR1 LNHDA, CDR2 SQIVND (reference sequence). The CDR3 consists of 15 residues. The V segment lost 10 bases and the J segment 3 bases; nucleotides outside the gene matches: 11. CDR3 DNA sequence: TGTGCCACCGTTGGGGCGGGGGGGCCGACAGATACGCAGTATTTT. As protein: CATVGAGGPTDTQYF. The variable domain in full, completed from reference TRBV19 and TRBJ2-3, reads DGGITQSPKYLFRKEGQNVTLSCEQNLNHDAMYWYRQDPGQGLRLIYYSQIVNDFQKGDIAEGYSVSREKKESFPLTVTSAQKNPTAFYLCATVGAGGPTDTQYFGPGTRLTVL.

This clone was counted once. The V gene is TRBV7-2, the J gene TRBJ1-5; TRBD1 is a possible D gene (5 bases). Trimming stripped 5 bases from V and 2 bases from J, with 13 bases between. Germline CDR1 and CDR2: SGHTA and FQGNSA. The CDR3 consists of 15 residues. The CDR3 reads CASSTRTGGNQPQHF. In DNA form, the CDR3 reads TGTGCCAGCAGCACCCGCACAGGAGGCAATCAGCCCCAGCATTTT.

The chain recombines TRBV7-2 with TRBJ2-5; 12 bases map to TRBD2. Germline CDR1 and CDR2: SGHTA and FQGNSA. Trimming took 5 bases from V and 0 from J; bases not matched to a gene: 7. The CDR3 totals 17 residues. The CDR3 here is CASSLGGTSGYQETQYF. The CDR3 region has the DNA TGTGCCAGCAGCCTGGGGGGGACTAGCGGGTACCAAGAGACCCAGTACTTC.

This rearrangement joins TRBV11-2 to TRBJ1-5, with D possibly being TRBD1 (6 bases). Looked up from germline, CDR1 is SGHAT and CDR2 is FQNNGV. CDR3 length: 15 amino acids. V lost 5 bases and J 6 bases, leaving 17 bases between the germline ends. The CDR3 sequence: CASSPLGGRGQPQHF. DNA for the CDR3: TGTGCCAGCAGCCCCCTGGGGGGGCGCGGTCAGCCCCAGCATTTT.

V gene TRBV6-5 combines with J gene TRBJ1-1; D is undetermined. This CDR3 is 14 amino acids long. Looked up from germline, CDR1 is MNHEY and CDR2 is SVGAGI. Trimming stripped 0 bases from V and 3 bases from J, with 8 bases between. In nucleotides, the CDR3 is TGTGCCAGCAGTTACTCCATTGGTCACACTGAAGCTTTCTTT. This encodes CASSYSIGHTEAFF.

V usage is TRBV7-2 and J usage is TRBJ1-2; 7 nucleotides agree with TRBD1. With 4 bases clipped from V and 6 bases from J, the junction kept 8 bases outside the gene matches. The CDR3 has 14 residues. The V gene's germline CDR1 is SGHTA and CDR2 FQGNSA. For the CDR3, the DNA is TGTGCCAGCAGCTCCAGACAGGGACGGGATGGCTACACCTTC. This gives the protein CASSSRQGRDGYTF.

With regard to this clone: The same CDR3 can be traced to other DNA sequences in this sample. This chain connects TRBV12-3 or TRBV12-4 to TRBJ2-2; D call uncertain. This CDR3 region has 13 residues. V gave up 4 bases and J gave up 1 base, with 4 bases separating them. The CDR3 region is CASSSRNTGELFF. Written as DNA, the CDR3 is TGTGCCAGCAGTTCCAGGAACACCGGGGAGCTGTTTTTT.

The V call is TRBV27, the J call TRBJ2-1; TRBD1 agrees at 7 bases. The J segment lost 1 base and the V segment lost 5 bases, leaving 8 bases of the junction unmatched. CDR3 length: 16 amino acids. The V gene's germline CDR1 is MNHEY and CDR2 SMNVEV (reference sequence). CDR3 coding DNA: TGTGCCAGCAGTGTTAACAGGGGCAAATCCTACAATGAGCAGTTCTTC. Its protein is CASSVNRGKSYNEQFF.